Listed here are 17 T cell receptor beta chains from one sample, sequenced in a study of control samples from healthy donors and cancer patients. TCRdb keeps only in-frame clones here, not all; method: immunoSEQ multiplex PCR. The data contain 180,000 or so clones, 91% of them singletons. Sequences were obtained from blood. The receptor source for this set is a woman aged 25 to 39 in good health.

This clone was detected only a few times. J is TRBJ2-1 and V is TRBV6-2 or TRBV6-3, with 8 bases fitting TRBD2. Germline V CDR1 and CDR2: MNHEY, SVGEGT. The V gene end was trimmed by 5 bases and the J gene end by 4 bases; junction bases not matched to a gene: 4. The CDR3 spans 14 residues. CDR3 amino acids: CASSERETYNEQFF. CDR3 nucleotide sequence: TGTGCCAGCAGTGAGCGGGAGACTTACAATGAGCAGTTCTTC.

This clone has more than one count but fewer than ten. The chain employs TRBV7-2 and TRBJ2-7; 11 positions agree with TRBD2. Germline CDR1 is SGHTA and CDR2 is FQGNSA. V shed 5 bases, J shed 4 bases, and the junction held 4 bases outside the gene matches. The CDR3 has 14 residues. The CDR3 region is CASSRLAGSYEQYF. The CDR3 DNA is TGTGCCAGCAGCAGACTAGCGGGATCTTACGAGCAGTACTTC. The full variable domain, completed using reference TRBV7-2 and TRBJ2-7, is GAGVSQSPSNKVTEKGKDVELRCDPISGHTALYWYRQSLGQGLEFLIYFQGNSAPDKSGLPSDRFSAERTGGSVSTLTIQRTQQEDSAVYLCASSRLAGSYEQYFGPGTRLTVT.

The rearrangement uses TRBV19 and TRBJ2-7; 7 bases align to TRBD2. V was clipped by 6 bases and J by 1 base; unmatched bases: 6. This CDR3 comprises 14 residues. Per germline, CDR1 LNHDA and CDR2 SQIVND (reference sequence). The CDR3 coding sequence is TGTGCCAGTAGCCAGCGGGAAAGTTCCTACGAGCAGTACTTC. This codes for CASSQRESSYEQYF.

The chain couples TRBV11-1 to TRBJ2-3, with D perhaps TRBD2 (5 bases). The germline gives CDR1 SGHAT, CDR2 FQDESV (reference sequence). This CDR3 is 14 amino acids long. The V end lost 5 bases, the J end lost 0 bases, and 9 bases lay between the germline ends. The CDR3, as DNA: TGTGCCAGCAGCCTAGGACTGAGCACAGATACGCAGTATTTT. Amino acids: CASSLGLSTDTQYF.

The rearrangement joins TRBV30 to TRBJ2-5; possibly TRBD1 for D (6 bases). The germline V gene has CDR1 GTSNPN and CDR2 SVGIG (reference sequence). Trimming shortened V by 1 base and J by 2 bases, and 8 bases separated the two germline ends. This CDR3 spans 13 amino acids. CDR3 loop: CAWSGTAQETQYF. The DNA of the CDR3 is TGTGCCTGGAGTGGGACAGCGCAAGAGACCCAGTACTTC.

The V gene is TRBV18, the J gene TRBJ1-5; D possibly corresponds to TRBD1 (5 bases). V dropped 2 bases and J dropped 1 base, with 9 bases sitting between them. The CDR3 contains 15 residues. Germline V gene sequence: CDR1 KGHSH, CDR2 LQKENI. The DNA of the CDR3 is TGTGCCAGCTCACCAAGGGGCTCGAGCAATCAGCCCCAGCATTTT. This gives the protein CASSPRGSSNQPQHF.

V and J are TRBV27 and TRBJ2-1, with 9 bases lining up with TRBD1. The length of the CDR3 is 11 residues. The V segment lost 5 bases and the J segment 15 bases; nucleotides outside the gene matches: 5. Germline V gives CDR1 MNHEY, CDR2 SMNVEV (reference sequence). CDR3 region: CASSPGTGRFF. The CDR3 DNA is TGTGCCAGCAGTCCCGGGACAGGGCGGTTCTTC.

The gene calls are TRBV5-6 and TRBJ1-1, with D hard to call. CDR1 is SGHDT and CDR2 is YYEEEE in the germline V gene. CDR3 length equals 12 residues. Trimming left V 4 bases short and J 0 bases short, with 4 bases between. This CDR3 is CASSVMNTEAFF. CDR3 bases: TGTGCCAGCAGCGTAATGAACACTGAAGCTTTCTTT.

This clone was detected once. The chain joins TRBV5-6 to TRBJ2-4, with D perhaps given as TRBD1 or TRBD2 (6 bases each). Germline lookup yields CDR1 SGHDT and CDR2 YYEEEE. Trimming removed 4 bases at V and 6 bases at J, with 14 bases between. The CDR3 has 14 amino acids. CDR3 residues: CASSPQGRGNIQYF. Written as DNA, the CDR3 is TGTGCCAGCAGCCCGCAGGGGCGGGGAAACATTCAGTACTTC.

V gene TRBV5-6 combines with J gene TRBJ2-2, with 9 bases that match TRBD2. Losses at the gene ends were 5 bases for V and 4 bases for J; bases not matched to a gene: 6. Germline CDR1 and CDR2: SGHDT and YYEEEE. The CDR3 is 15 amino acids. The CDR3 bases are TGTGCCAGCAGATCGCTAGCGGGAAGCACCGGGGAGCTGTTTTTT. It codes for CASRSLAGSTGELFF.

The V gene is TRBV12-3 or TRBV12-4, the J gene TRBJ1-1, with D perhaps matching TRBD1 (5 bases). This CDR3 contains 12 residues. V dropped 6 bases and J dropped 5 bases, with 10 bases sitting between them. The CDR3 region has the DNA TGTGCCAGCAGCCCAGGGCTGACTGAAGCTTTCTTT. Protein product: CASSPGLTEAFF.

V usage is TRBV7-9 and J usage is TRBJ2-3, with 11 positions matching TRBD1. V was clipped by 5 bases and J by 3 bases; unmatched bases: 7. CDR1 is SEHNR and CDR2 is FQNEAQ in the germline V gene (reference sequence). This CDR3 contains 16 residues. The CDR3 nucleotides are TGTGCCAGCAGCCCCCGGACAGGGGGCCGGACAGATACGCAGTATTTT. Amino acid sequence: CASSPRTGGRTDTQYF.

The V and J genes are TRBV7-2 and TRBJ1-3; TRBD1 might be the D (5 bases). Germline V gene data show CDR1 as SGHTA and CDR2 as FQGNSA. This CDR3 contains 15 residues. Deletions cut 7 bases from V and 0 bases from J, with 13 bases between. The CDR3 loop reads CASTLQTASGNTIYF. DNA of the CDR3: TGTGCCAGCACTTTGCAGACAGCCTCTGGAAACACCATATATTTT.

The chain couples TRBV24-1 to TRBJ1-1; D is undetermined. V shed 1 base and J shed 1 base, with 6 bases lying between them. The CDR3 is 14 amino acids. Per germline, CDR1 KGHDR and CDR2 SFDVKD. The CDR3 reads CATSDLSGNTEAFF. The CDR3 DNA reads TGTGCCACCAGTGATTTATCGGGGAACACTGAAGCTTTCTTT.

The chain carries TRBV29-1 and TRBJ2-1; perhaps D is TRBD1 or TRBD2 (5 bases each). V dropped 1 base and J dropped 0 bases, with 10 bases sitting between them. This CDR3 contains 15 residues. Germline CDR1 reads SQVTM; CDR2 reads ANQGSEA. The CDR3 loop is CSVEGPGSSYNEQFF. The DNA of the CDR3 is TGCAGCGTTGAAGGGCCAGGGAGCTCCTACAATGAGCAGTTCTTC.

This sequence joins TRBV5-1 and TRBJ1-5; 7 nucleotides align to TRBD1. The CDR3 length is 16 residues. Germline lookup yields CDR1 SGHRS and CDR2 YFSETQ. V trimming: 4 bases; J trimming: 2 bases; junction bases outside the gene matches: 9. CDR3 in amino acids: CASSEGQLRGNQPQHF. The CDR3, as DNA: TGCGCCAGCAGCGAGGGACAGCTGAGGGGCAATCAGCCCCAGCATTTT.

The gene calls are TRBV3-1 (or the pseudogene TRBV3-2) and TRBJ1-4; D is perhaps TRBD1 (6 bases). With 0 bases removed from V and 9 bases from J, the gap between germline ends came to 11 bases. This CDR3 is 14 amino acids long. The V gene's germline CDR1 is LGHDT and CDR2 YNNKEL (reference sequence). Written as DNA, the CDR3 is TGTGCCAGCAGCCAAGATTGTCAGGGGAAAAAACTGTTTTTT. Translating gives CASSQDCQGKKLFF.